This TCR beta chain appears in the sequencing data of a study of regulatory T cells in long-lasting Graves disease. Study conclusions and caveats: Between persistent patients, 2,500 to 3,500 public clonotypes were shared, exceeding the 900 to 1,000 shared between new patients. Persistent disease was associated with favored TRBV28 usage and with favored use of TRBJ1-2 and TRBJ2-5.

The time point is: persistent/refractory GD, antithyroid drugs over 5 years with positive TRAb. Making the TCR library involved RNA that had been extracted from PBMCs. Graves' disease diagnosis followed American Thyroid Association guidelines. The collection involved drawing around 10 milliliters of peripheral blood into EDTA tubes. Concerning this clonotype itself: Antigen specificity is unknown.

Investigators prepared the TCR beta libraries by applying iRepertoire HTBI primers and Arm-PCR of CDR3 regions. TCRdb re-analysed the multiplex PCR reads in MiXCR, keeping a single row per CDR3 protein. The sample consists of a few hundred thousand distinct CDR3 sequences, roughly 25% of them appearing once. CDR1 is DFQATT and CDR2 is SNEGSKA in the germline V gene (reference sequence). V lost 5 bases and J lost 4, with 18 bases in between. The CDR3 extends over 15 amino acids. The material sequenced was peripheral blood mononuclear cells (PBMCs), taken when the disease was refractory, from a patient treated with antithyroid drugs. The rearrangement uses TRBV20-1 and TRBJ2-1; TRBD2 is a possible D gene (7 bases). This sequence was found in a woman aged 40 to 50 with Graves disease. CDR3 protein: CSAGGGARAYNEQFF. Written as DNA, the CDR3 is TGCAGTGCTGGGGGGGGGGCGCGGGCTTACAATGAGCAGTTCTTC.